This T cell receptor (beta chain) was recovered during a study of T cell repertoires in cytomegalovirus infection. On the study more broadly: Both CMV infection and a matching HLA type were indicated by public TCR beta signatures. Overall study results and limits: Cumulative frequency of public TCR beta families picked out carriers of CMV plus the relevant HLA. HLA-C-restricted CMV clonotypes gave the most frequent clonotype in two of eight donors.

This clonotype appeared many times. The antigen remains undetermined. V shed 3 bases and J shed 4 bases, with 16 bases lying between them. This CDR3 has 16 residues. The germline V gene has CDR1 LNHDA and CDR2 SQIVND (reference sequence). TCRdb fed the reads into MiXCR, producing one record per CDR3 protein. The sample has some 300,000 distinct CDR3 sequences, around 10% seen once. The TCR sequence derives from a human donor in good health (CMV status not recorded). Some clones in this sample may be carry-over from other donors' samples. The sample taken for sequencing was PBMCs. The rearrangement links TRBV19 to TRBJ2-1; no clear D. In nucleotides, the CDR3 is TGTGCCAGTAGTATTATAGCCTTTTCTCATTACAATGAGCAGTTCTTC. It encodes CASSIIAFSHYNEQFF.